The following is a TCR beta chain sequence with its context. In the original workflow: Estimated nucleated cell counts came from reference gene primer amplification. Produced via immunoSEQ multiplex PCR; TCRdb's table is partial and in-frame only. V and J calls and clone size are those listed in that table; D and trimming were worked out from the DNA. Of around 210,000 clones listed, 65% to 90% are singletons. Germline-derived CDR1 and CDR2 are MNHEY and SVGAGI. V gave up 0 bases and J gave up 5 bases, with 13 bases separating them. The CDR3 spans 15 residues. The record originates from a study of blood T cell repertoires in COVID-19. The overall study: The samples span acute and convalescent COVID-19 from the United States, Italy and Spain.

The material sequenced was peripheral blood. The TCR comes from a human donor in a cohort sampled during active COVID-19. The chain is built from TRBV6-5 and TRBJ1-1, with TRBD1 as a possible D gene (5 bases). The CDR3 is CASSYSGSGGTEAFF. In DNA, the CDR3 is TGTGCCAGCAGTTACTCCGGGTCCGGGGGAACTGAAGCTTTCTTT.